This T cell receptor (beta chain) was captured in a study of blood T cells in healthy people across ages (dated by TCRdb to 2014 to 2015). As for the study more broadly: In model experiments, template switching captured roughly one uniquely barcoded TCR beta cDNA molecule for every two T cells. Age-related changes in TCR beta repertoire diversity were measured in the study by deep sequencing normalized with unique cDNA molecular identifiers. The donors were divided into four age groups: young (average approximately 15 years), middle-aged (roughly 42), aged (62) and long-lived (about 90). To avoid experimental bias, donors of different ages were randomly spread across the sequencing lanes. For two donors (one aged 18 to 30 and one aged 80 or older), the study analyzed two additional independent replicas of 1 million unique cDNA reads from the same blood draw. Points the paper makes about the study in general: Observed TCR beta diversity correlated strongly with the percentage of naive T cells measured by flow cytometry. As age increased, observed TCR beta diversity per million T cells dropped in a roughly linear way, and a significant reduction was already evident by age approximately 40. Because the CMV infection status of the donors was unknown, age-related changes in expanded clonotypes may potentially have been confounded. Compared with the aged group, more naive CD4+ T cells, fewer expanded clones and increased TCR diversity were shown by the long-lived group, suggesting age selection. Total diversity estimates from one million sequenced T cells were considered lower bounds and underestimates. Because profiling used bulk unsorted PBMCs, naive and antigen-experienced compartments could not be compared conclusively.

Systemically healthy Caucasian individuals from Russia, some 40 in total and aged about 6 to 90 years, were included as donors. Approximately 10 milliliters of peripheral blood were collected from each donor into EDTA-treated Vacutainer tubes. Ficoll-Paque density-gradient centrifugation was used to isolate PBMCs, with at least 6.5 million per sample. Total RNA, at least 6 micrograms per sample, was extracted from PBMCs with Trizol reagent. The percentages of naive CD45RAhigh/CD27high T cells were determined by flow cytometry on a PBMC aliquot from every donor. Measured from the cysteine to the phenylalanine, the CDR3 is 12 residues long. Only the CDR3 region is kept as DNA, spanning 36 bases read in frame from base 1. Looking up the germline V gene yields CDR1 SGDLS and CDR2 YYNGEE. Relative to germline, V is missing 2 bases and J is missing 14 bases, with 6 bases of the junction outside any gene match.

The sample holds one count of this clonotype. Its recognized antigen is unknown. No qualities accompany the bases; no much larger clone lies one base away. Evidence from a single read is weak. Library preparation employed 5' RACE. Sequenced on an Illumina HiSeq 2500. A second PCR of about 7 to 12 cycles was run with a J-beta primer mix and a sample-barcoded 5' primer. A unique molecular identifier was introduced onto each TCR beta cDNA molecule by a template-switch 5' adaptor carrying 12 random nucleotides. Each sample yielded at least 3 million CDR3-containing paired-end reads. First-strand cDNA synthesis was performed from all RNA using the Mint cDNA synthesis kit, with priming by a TRBC-specific oligonucleotide. Following uracil-DNA glycosylase treatment, all cDNA underwent a first 18-cycle PCR with the universal primers M1SS and BC2_uni_R. The paper's processing steps were these. For normalization, 1 million high-quality reads were randomly selected from each sample, with every read carrying a distinct molecular identifier. Instead of being binned into consensus sequences, reads that shared molecular identifiers were thrown out. MiTCR, run with a Q25 quality threshold and the strictest error-elimination algorithm, handled CDR3 identification, clonotype clustering and error correction. A nonparametric unseen species model with Euler transformation was used to estimate lower-bound total TCR beta diversity. Using fastp at Q25 and MiXCR, TCRdb reprocessed the public reads and kept productive beta chains. Rows merge per CDR3 protein into single entries with the most common DNA and genes. TCRdb's processing, not the authors' own work, is the source of the V and J calls. This sample is represented by hundreds of thousands of distinct CDR3 sequences; roughly 44% of them were singletons. The ten largest clonotypes hold around 21% of the sample.

The sequencing sample was made of blood. This clonotype was sampled from a man in his fifties or sixties in good health. In this chain, TRBV9 is recombined with TRBJ2-1; 8 bases in the junction line up with TRBD2. The sequenced DNA is TGTGCCAGCAGCGTTAATAGCGGGGTGAAGTTCTTC. Its translation reads: CASSVNSGVKFF.